The sequence of this T cell receptor (beta chain) was determined in a study of T cells in Graves' hyperthyroidism and ophthalmopathy. Overall study results and limits: For ophthalmopathy, model prediction preceded onset by a median approximately 6 months. Most thyroid-expanded clonotypes above 0.001 were also found in blood.

Germline CDR1 KGHSH, CDR2 LQKENI. This CDR3 is built from 14 residues. J lost 5 bases, V lost 8 bases, and 6 bases had no gene match. RNA transcripts served as the template for amplifying TCR beta CDR3 regions. The primer set for the first-round RT-PCR of the TCR CDR3 was HTBI. TCRdb re-analysed the multiplex PCR reads in MiXCR, keeping a single row per CDR3 protein. The sample lists approximately 400,000 distinct CDR3 sequences; approximately 17% were seen once. This clonotype was found many times. Its specificity is not known. V is TRBV18 and J is TRBJ1-5; 10 positions match TRBD1. The TCR originated in a man in his late teens or twenties with Graves' ophthalmopathy. Sequenced: blood. The CDR3 DNA is TGTGCCAGCAGCCCAGGGACAGGGGATCAGCCCCAGCATTTT. Translating gives CASSPGTGDQPQHF. The full variable domain, its missing parts supplied by reference TRBV18 and TRBJ1-5, is NAGVMQNPRHLVRRRGQEARLRCSPMKGHSHVYWYRQLPEEGLKFMVYLQKENIIDESGMPKERFSAEFPKEGPSILRIQQVVRGDSAAYFCASSPGTGDQPQHFGDGTRLSIL.